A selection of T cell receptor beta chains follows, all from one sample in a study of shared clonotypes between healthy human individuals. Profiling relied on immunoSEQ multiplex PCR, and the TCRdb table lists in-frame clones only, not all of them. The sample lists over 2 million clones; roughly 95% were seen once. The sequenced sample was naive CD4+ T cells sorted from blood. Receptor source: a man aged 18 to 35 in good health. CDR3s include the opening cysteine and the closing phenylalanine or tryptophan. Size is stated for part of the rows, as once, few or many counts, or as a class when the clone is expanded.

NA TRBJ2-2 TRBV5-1 CASSLQGSTGELFF
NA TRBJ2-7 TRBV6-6 CASSYGVTYEQYF
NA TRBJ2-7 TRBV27 CASSQGNSYEQYF
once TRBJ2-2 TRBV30 CAWSGSGRNTGELFF
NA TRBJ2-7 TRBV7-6 CASSSLTGAEQYF
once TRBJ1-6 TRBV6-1 CASSSRQGGNSPLHF
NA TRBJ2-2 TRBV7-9 CASSLGGAASGGELFF
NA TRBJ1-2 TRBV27 CASSLGGSWYGYTF
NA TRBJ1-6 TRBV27 CASRVYRDTQRSYNSPLHF
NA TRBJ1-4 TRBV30 CAWSVAQGASNEKLFF
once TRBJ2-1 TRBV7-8 CASSLRQYNEQFF
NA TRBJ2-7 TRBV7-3 CASSLMDGYEQYF
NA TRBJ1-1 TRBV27 CASRVQGGMNTEAFF
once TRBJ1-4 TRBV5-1 CASSLDGRSWEEKLFF
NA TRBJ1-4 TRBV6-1 CASSATATNEKLFF
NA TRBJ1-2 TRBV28 CASRPSGGGGYGYTF
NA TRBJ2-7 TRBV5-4 CASSFHPGSGAYYEQYF
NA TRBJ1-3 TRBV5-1 CASSLSTDSGNTIYF
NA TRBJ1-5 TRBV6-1 CASSGMGGQPQHF
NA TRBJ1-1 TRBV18 CASSSYSAGNTEAFF
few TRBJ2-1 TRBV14 CASSQRRETVPEQFF
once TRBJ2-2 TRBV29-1 CSGGNRDSTGELFF
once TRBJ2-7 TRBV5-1 CASSLSPGLAGGPYEQYF
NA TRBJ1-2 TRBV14 CASSRNAGTGYGYTF
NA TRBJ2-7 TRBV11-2 CASSLGGGLISYEQYF
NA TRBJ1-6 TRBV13 CASSLAKDYNSPLHF
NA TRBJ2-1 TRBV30 CAWSAQGVEQFF
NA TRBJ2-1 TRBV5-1 CASSPRGTSASSYNEQFF
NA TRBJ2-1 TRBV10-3 CAITTTSSYNEQFF
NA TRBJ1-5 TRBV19 CASSDRDQPQHF
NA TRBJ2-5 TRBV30 CAWSLVKSGGAETQYF
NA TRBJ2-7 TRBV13 CASSFTKMKTYEQYF
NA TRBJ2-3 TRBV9 CASSGPGTGGLADTQYF
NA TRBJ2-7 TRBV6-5 CASRTNSYEQYF
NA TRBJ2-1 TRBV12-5 CASDRASGSNREQFF
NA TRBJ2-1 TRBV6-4 CASSDDYNEQFF
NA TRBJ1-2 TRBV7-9 CASSLGQGGAYGYTF
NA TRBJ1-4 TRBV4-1 CASSQGFPGGNEKLFF
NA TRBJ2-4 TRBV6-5 CASSHRQGDIQYF
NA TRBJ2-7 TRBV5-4 CASSSTSGTKMNF
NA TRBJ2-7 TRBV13 CASSFGTGSRYEQYF
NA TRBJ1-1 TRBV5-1 CASSSSGLSTEAFF
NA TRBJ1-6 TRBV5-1 CASSGDFNSPLHF